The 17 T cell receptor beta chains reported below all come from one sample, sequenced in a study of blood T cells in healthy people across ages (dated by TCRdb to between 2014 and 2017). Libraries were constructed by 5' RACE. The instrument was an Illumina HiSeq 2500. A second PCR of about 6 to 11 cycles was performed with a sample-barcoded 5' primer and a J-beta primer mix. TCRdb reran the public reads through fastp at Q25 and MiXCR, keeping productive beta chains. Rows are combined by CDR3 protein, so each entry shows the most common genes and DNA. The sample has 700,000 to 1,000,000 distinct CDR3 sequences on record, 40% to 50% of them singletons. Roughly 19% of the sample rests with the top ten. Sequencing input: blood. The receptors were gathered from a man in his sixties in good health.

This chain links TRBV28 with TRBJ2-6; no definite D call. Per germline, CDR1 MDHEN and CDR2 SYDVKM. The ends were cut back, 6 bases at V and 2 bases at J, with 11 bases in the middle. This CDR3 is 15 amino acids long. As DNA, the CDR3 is TGTGCCAGCAGCGTCACAGTAACTGGGGCCAACGTCCTGACTTTC. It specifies CASSVTVTGANVLTF.

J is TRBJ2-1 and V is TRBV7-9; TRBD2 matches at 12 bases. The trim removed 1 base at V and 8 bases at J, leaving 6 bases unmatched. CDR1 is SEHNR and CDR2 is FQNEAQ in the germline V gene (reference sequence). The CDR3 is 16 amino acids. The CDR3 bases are TGTGCCAGCAGCTTAGGCGGGACTAGCGGGTTCCATGAGCAGTTCTTC. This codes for CASSLGGTSGFHEQFF. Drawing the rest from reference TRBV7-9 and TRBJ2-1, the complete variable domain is DTGVSQNPRHKITKRGQNVTFRCDPISEHNRLYWYRQTLGQGPEFLTYFQNEAQLEKSRLLSDRFSAERPKGSFSTLEIQRTEQGDSAMYLCASSLGGTSGFHEQFFGPGTRLTVL.

The CDR3 DNA sequence: TGTGCCAGCAGCTTAGCCCACCGGACAGCCGAGCAGTACTTC. Its translation is CASSLAHRTAEQYF. The rearrangement links TRBV7-2 to TRBJ2-7; D may be TRBD1 (6 bases). Germline V gene data show CDR1 as SGHTA and CDR2 as FQGNSA. The V gene lost 0 bases and the J gene lost 6 bases, with 12 bases spanning the gap. The CDR3 contains 14 residues.

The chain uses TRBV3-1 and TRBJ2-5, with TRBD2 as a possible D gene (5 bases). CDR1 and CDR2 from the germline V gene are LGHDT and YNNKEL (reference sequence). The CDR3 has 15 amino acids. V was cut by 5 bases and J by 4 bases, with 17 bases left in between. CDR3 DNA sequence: TGTGCCAGCAGCTCCCGTGGGGAGTTCCGAGAGACCCAGTACTTC. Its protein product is CASSSRGEFRETQYF.

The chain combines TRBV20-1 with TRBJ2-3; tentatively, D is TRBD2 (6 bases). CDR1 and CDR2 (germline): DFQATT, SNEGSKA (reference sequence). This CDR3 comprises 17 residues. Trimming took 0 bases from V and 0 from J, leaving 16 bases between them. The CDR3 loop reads CSARDPSAGTSTDTQYF. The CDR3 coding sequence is TGCAGTGCTAGAGATCCCTCGGCGGGGACTAGCACAGATACGCAGTATTTT.

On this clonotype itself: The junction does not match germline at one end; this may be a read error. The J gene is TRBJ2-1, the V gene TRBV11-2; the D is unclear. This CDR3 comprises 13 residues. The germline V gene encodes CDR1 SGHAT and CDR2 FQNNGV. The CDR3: CTSSSNLGNEQFF. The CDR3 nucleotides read TGTACCAGCAGCTCTAATCTGGGGAATGAGCAGTTCTTC.

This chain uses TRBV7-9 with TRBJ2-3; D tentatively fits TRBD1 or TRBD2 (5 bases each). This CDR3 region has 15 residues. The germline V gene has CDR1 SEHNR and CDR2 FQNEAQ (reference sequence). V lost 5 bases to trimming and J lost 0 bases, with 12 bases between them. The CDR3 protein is CASSRGSLSTDTQYF. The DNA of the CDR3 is TGTGCCAGCAGCCGGGGCTCTCTGAGCACAGATACGCAGTATTTT.

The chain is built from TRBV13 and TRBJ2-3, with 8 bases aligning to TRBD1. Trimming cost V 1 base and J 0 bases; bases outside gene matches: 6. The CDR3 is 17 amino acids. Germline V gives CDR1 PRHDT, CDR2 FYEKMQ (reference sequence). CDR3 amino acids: CASSLESGQESTDTQYF. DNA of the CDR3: TGTGCCAGCAGCTTAGAGTCGGGACAGGAGAGCACAGATACGCAGTATTTT.

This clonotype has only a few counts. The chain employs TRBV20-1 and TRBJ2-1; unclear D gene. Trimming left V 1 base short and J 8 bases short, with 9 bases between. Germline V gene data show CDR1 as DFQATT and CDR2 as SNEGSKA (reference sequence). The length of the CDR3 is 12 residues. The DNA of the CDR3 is TGCAGTGCTAGAGTCAGCGTGGATGAGCAGTTCTTC. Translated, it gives CSARVSVDEQFF.

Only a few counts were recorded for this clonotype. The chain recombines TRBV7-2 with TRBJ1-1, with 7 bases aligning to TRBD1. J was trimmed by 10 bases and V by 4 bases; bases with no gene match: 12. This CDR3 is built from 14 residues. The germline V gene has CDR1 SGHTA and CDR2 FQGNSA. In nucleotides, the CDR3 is TGTGCCAGCAGCTCCACCCCTTCGACAGGGCTAGCTTTCTTT. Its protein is CASSSTPSTGLAFF.

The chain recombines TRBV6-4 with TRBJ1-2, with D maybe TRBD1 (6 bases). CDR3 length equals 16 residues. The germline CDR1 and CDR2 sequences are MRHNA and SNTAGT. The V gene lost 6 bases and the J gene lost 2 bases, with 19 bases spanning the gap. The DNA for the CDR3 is TGTGCCAGCAGGGAAACCCCTCCAACAGGGAACTATGGCTACACCTTC. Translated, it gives CASRETPPTGNYGYTF.

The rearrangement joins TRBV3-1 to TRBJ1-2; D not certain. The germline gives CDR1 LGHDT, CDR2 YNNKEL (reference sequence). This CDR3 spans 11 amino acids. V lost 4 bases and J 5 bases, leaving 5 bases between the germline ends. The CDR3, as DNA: TGTGCCAGCAGCCGGGAGTATGGCTACACCTTC. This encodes CASSREYGYTF.

CDR3 sequence (DNA): TGTGCCAGCACGGGACTAGCCTACAATGAGCAGTTCTTC. It specifies CASTGLAYNEQFF. The chain has TRBV11-2 and TRBJ2-1; 8 bases agree with TRBD2. The V gene end was trimmed by 7 bases and the J gene end by 2 bases; junction bases not matched to a gene: 1. Germline V gives CDR1 SGHAT, CDR2 FQNNGV. This CDR3 is 13 amino acids long.

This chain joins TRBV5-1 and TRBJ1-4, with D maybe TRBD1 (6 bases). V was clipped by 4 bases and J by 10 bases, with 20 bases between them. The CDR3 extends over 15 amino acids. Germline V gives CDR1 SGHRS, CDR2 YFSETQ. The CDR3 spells CASSPGWGAGGKLFF. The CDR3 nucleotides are TGCGCCAGCAGCCCTGGATGGGGGGCAGGAGGAAAACTGTTTTTT.

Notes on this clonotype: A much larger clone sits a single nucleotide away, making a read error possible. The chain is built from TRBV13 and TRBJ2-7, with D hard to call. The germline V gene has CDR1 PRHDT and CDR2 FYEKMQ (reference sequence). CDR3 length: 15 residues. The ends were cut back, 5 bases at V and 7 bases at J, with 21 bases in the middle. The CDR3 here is CASSPWTVHKNEQYF. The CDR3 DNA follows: TGTGCCAGCAGCCCCTGGACGGTGCATAAAAATGAGCAGTACTTC.

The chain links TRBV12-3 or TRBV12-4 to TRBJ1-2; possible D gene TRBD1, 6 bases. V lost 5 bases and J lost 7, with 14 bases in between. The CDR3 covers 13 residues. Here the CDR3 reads CASSTLQGAGYTF. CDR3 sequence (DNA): TGTGCCAGCAGTACTTTACAGGGTGCTGGCTACACCTTC.

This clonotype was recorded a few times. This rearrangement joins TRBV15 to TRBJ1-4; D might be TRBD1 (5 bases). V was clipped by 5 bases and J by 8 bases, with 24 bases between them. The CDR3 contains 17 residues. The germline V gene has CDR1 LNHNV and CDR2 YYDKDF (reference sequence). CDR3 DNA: TGTGCCACCAGCCCACCCCCGGAACAGGCTCAAAGGGAAAAACTGTTTTTT. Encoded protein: CATSPPPEQAQREKLFF.